The 27 T cell receptor beta chains presented below share a single source sample, sequenced in a study of blood T cell repertoires in COVID-19. Data came from immunoSEQ multiplex PCR; TCRdb stores just in-frame clones and leaves some out. Found here are around 120,000 clones, more than 75% of them singletons; the top ten hold around 7.3%. Sequenced sample: peripheral blood. Source of these receptors: a man in his fifties with acute or convalescent COVID-19.

In DNA form, the CDR3 reads TGTGCCAGCTCCTCGGGAGCTAGCGGGATGTACGAGCAGTACTTC. It specifies CASSSGASGMYEQYF. The genes are TRBV28 and TRBJ2-7, with 9 bases identical to TRBD2. V lost 8 bases and J lost 4; bases outside the gene matches: 12. Germline V gene lookup returns CDR1 MDHEN and CDR2 SYDVKM. The CDR3 spans 15 residues.

V gene TRBV18 combines with J gene TRBJ1-4; a weak D match, TRBD1 (6 bases). V shed 3 bases and J shed 9 bases, with 20 bases lying between them. There are 16 residues in the CDR3. From germline, CDR1 is KGHSH and CDR2 LQKENI. The CDR3 is CASSPPGGAVEKKLFF. CDR3 DNA sequence: TGTGCCAGCTCACCCCCGGGGGGGGCCGTTGAGAAAAAACTGTTTTTT.

V gene TRBV25-1 combines with J gene TRBJ2-5, with a possible D match to TRBD2 (6 bases). With 5 bases removed from V and 2 bases from J, the gap between germline ends came to 15 bases. CDR1 and CDR2 (germline): MGHDK, SYGVNS. The CDR3 length is 15 residues. CDR3 sequence (DNA): TGTGCCAGCAGTCATCATGCGGGACCTCAAGAGACCCAGTACTTC. Translating gives CASSHHAGPQETQYF.

This clone was observed once. The V call is TRBV6-1, the J call TRBJ1-2; 9 bases match TRBD1. CDR1 and CDR2 from the germline V gene are MNHNS and SASEGT. The V segment lost 6 bases and the J segment 4 bases; nucleotides outside the gene matches: 6. The CDR3 covers 14 residues. Here the CDR3 DNA reads TGTGCCAGCAGCGAGACAGGGGGTGTCTATGGCTACACCTTC. Translation: CASSETGGVYGYTF.

The DNA of the CDR3 is TGTGCCAGCAGCCAAGACTTAGTAAGCTCTGGAAACACCATATATTTT. Amino acid sequence: CASSQDLVSSGNTIYF. J is TRBJ1-3 and V is TRBV14; D not certain. The CDR3 totals 16 residues. Germline V gives CDR1 SGHDN, CDR2 FVKESK. Trimming removed 0 bases at V and 0 bases at J, with 9 bases between.

This clone was detected once. The rearrangement links TRBV11-2 to TRBJ2-1, with 7 positions matching TRBD1. The CDR3 loop spans 13 amino acids. Germline values: CDR1 SGHAT, CDR2 FQNNGV. Losses at the gene ends were 5 bases for V and 6 bases for J; bases not matched to a gene: 4. The CDR3: CASSPRDSNEQFF. CDR3 coding DNA: TGTGCCAGCAGCCCCCGGGACAGCAATGAGCAGTTCTTC.

The CDR3 DNA reads TGTGCCAGCTCACCGACGGAGGGGCTCCTCAATCAGCCCCAGCATTTT. It codes for CASSPTEGLLNQPQHF. This chain links TRBV18 with TRBJ1-5; D perhaps matches TRBD1 (5 bases). The CDR3 totals 16 residues. The ends were cut back, 3 bases at V and 3 bases at J, with 15 bases in the middle. From germline, CDR1 is KGHSH and CDR2 LQKENI.

The rearrangement joins TRBV27 to TRBJ1-6, with D perhaps matching TRBD1 (5 bases). V gave up 6 bases and J gave up 0 bases, with 12 bases separating them. Germline CDR1 reads MNHEY; CDR2 reads SMNVEV (reference sequence). This CDR3 has 16 amino acids. In DNA, the CDR3 is TGTGCCAGCAGACGAAACAGGAGCTCCTATAATTCACCCCTCCACTTT. This gives the protein CASRRNRSSYNSPLHF.

This sequence joins TRBV15 and TRBJ1-2, with D hard to call. Germline V lookup: CDR1 LNHNV, CDR2 YYDKDF (reference sequence). Deletions cut 3 bases from V and 8 bases from J, with 13 bases between. This CDR3 has 13 amino acids. CDR3 in DNA: TGTGCCACCAGCAGCCTCCCCGGTCGAGGCTACACCTTC. It specifies CATSSLPGRGYTF.

V gene TRBV5-6 combines with J gene TRBJ1-1; TRBD1 matches at 7 bases. V lost 0 bases to trimming and J lost 5 bases; unmatched junction nucleotides: 4. Germline assignment: CDR1 SGHDT and CDR2 YYEEEE. The CDR3 contains 14 residues. CDR3 loop: CASSLVGGGTEAFF. As DNA, the CDR3 is TGTGCCAGCAGCTTGGTAGGGGGCGGAACTGAAGCTTTCTTT.

The chain couples TRBV2 to TRBJ1-1; D not resolved. The germline V and J ends were trimmed by 3 bases and 7 bases, with 6 bases remaining between them. This CDR3 spans 11 amino acids. The germline gives CDR1 SNHLY, CDR2 FYNNEI. CDR3 in amino acids: CASSDYSEAFF. The CDR3 DNA follows: TGTGCCAGCAGTGATTACAGTGAAGCTTTCTTT.

The chain employs TRBV3-1 (or the pseudogene TRBV3-2) and TRBJ2-7; 10 nucleotides align to TRBD1. Germline V gives CDR1 LGHDT, CDR2 YNNKEL (reference sequence). V lost 4 bases, J lost 5 bases, and 8 bases stayed unmatched. CDR3 length: 15 amino acids. The CDR3 here is CASSLWTGGTNEQYF. The CDR3 bases are TGTGCCAGCAGCCTCTGGACAGGGGGGACTAACGAGCAGTACTTC.

V gene TRBV11-3 combines with J gene TRBJ2-7; TRBD1 matches at 8 bases. This CDR3 comprises 16 residues. Germline V gene sequence: CDR1 SGHNT, CDR2 YENEEA. Trimming took 4 bases from V and 2 from J; bases not matched to a gene: 10. The CDR3 is CASSSPSGQGPYEQYF. CDR3 DNA sequence: TGTGCCAGCAGCTCACCTTCAGGACAGGGACCCTACGAGCAGTACTTC.

The genes are TRBV29-1 and TRBJ1-1; perhaps TRBD1 as D (5 bases). V was shortened by 3 bases and J by 1 base, with 9 bases between the two germline ends. This CDR3 has 13 amino acids. Germline loops: CDR1 SQVTM, CDR2 ANQGSEA. The CDR3 region has the DNA TGCAGCGTTGACGCGGGGGGGAACACTGAAGCTTTCTTT. Amino acid sequence: CSVDAGGNTEAFF.

The chain recombines TRBV19 with TRBJ2-3, with 7 bases lining up with TRBD2. The V gene's germline CDR1 is LNHDA and CDR2 SQIVND (reference sequence). The CDR3 has 16 residues. The ends lost 5 bases at V and 2 bases at J; junction bases unmatched: 10. The DNA for the CDR3 is TGTGCCAGTAGTGCGTCGCGGGAGATCCCCACAGATACGCAGTATTTT. Its translation is CASSASREIPTDTQYF.

The chain carries TRBV19 and TRBJ1-1, with D possibly matching TRBD1 (5 bases). Trimming cost V 3 bases and J 6 bases, with 17 bases left between them. The CDR3 spans 15 residues. The germline CDR1 and CDR2 sequences are LNHDA and SQIVND (reference sequence). This chain's CDR3 is CASSIKKGKSAEAFF. CDR3 nucleotides: TGTGCCAGTAGTATCAAAAAGGGGAAGTCCGCTGAAGCTTTCTTT.

This clone was found once. As DNA, the CDR3 is TGCGCCAGCAGCCAAGGGACTAGCGGGGAAGCCACAGATACGCAGTATTTT. Its translation is CASSQGTSGEATDTQYF. The rearrangement links TRBV4-1 to TRBJ2-3, with 12 bases fitting TRBD2. V shed 1 base and J 2 bases; nucleotides not matched to a gene: 4. The CDR3 loop spans 17 amino acids. Germline assignment: CDR1 MGHRA and CDR2 YSYEKL.

With respect to this clone: The same CDR3 can be traced to other DNA sequences in this sample. This chain connects TRBV5-5 to TRBJ1-6; D may be TRBD1 (6 bases). Germline V gene lookup returns CDR1 SGHKS and CDR2 YYEKEE (reference sequence). This CDR3 contains 14 residues. V gave up 0 bases and J gave up 10 bases, with 11 bases separating them. The CDR3 spells CASSLGQGKSPLHF. CDR3 nucleotide sequence: TGTGCCAGCAGCTTGGGGCAGGGGAAGTCACCCCTCCACTTT. Drawing the rest from reference TRBV5-5 and TRBJ1-6, the complete variable domain is DAGVTQSPTHLIKTRGQQVTLRCSPISGHKSVSWYQQVLGQGPQFIFQYYEKEERGRGNFPDRFSARQFPNYSSELNVNALLLGDSALYLCASSLGQGKSPLHFGNGTRLTVT.

V is TRBV6-5 and J is TRBJ2-1; 15 nucleotides match TRBD2. The CDR3 totals 14 residues. V lost 7 bases to trimming and J lost 7 bases; unmatched junction nucleotides: 2. Per the germline V gene, CDR1 is MNHEY and CDR2 is SVGAGI. The CDR3 bases are TGTGCCAGCACGGGGACTAGCGGGAGGAATGAGCAGTTCTTC. Its translation is CASTGTSGRNEQFF.

With respect to this clone: The limits of the CDR3 on the DNA are not certain, so only TCRdb's listed CDR3 is given. The chain is built from TRBV19 and TRBJ2-1; TRBD2, the table's D call, lacks a check against the DNA. The CDR3 extends over 13 residues, inclusive of both ends. Germline V CDR1 and CDR2: LNHDA, SQIVND (reference sequence). This chain's CDR3 is CASWGGGSHFIFF.

The rearrangement links TRBV6-6 to TRBJ2-1; D perhaps matches TRBD2 (6 bases). Germline loops: CDR1 MNHNY, CDR2 SVGAGI (reference sequence). CDR3 length: 16 residues. V lost 0 bases, J lost 0 bases, and 9 bases lay in between. The CDR3 loop reads CASSYSSGLSYNEQFF. DNA for the CDR3: TGTGCCAGCAGTTACTCCAGCGGGCTCTCCTACAATGAGCAGTTCTTC.

This rearrangement joins TRBV6-1 to TRBJ2-7; the D gene is possibly TRBD2 (5 bases). There are 15 residues in the CDR3. Per the germline V gene, CDR1 is MNHNS and CDR2 is SASEGT. Trimming took off 0 bases at V and 0 bases at J, with 9 bases between the two ends. The DNA of the CDR3 is TGTGCCAGCAGTGAAGCGGGAGCGAGCTCCTACGAGCAGTACTTC. The encoded protein is CASSEAGASSYEQYF.

This chain uses TRBV18 with TRBJ1-1, with D hard to call. CDR3 size: 13 residues. The germline V and J ends were trimmed by 5 bases and 1 base, with 8 bases remaining between them. Germline CDR1 and CDR2: KGHSH and LQKENI. The CDR3 reads CASSSGPNTEAFF. The CDR3 nucleotides read TGTGCCAGCTCAAGCGGCCCGAACACTGAAGCTTTCTTT.

The chain is built from TRBV19 and TRBJ1-5, with D possibly TRBD1 on 5 matching bases. CDR1 LNHDA and CDR2 SQIVND come from the germline V gene (reference sequence). CDR3 length: 14 amino acids. V was clipped by 6 bases and J by 7 bases, with 16 bases between them. The CDR3 spells CASRGGAAGQPQHF. The CDR3 DNA reads as TGTGCCAGTAGGGGGGGAGCCGCGGGACAGCCCCAGCATTTT.

This chain links TRBV18 with TRBJ2-1; D may be TRBD2 (5 bases). Between the trimmed V and J ends, which lost 3 bases and 3 bases, there was a span of 6 bases. The CDR3 is made up of 13 amino acids. CDR1 and CDR2 from the germline V gene are KGHSH and LQKENI. As DNA, the CDR3 is TGTGCCAGCTCACCCCGGGACTACAATGAGCAGTTCTTC. Protein sequence: CASSPRDYNEQFF.

The chain recombines TRBV11-2 with TRBJ2-7, with 7 bases that match TRBD1. Germline CDR1 is SGHAT and CDR2 is FQNNGV. The trim removed 6 bases at V and 2 bases at J, leaving 10 bases unmatched. The CDR3 length is 15 residues. The CDR3 nucleotides read TGTGCCAGCAGATTTAGTCACAGGGGACCCTACGAGCAGTACTTC. Protein product: CASRFSHRGPYEQYF. The full variable domain, rest sourced from reference TRBV11-2 and TRBJ2-7, is EAGVAQSPRYKIIEKRQSVAFWCNPISGHATLYWYQQILGQGPKLLIQFQNNGVVDDSQLPKDRFSAERLKGVDSTLKIQPAKLEDSAVYLCASRFSHRGPYEQYFGPGTRLTVT.

The chain has TRBV7-9 and TRBJ1-5, with a possible D match to TRBD1 (6 bases). Germline lookup yields CDR1 SEHNR and CDR2 FQNEAQ (reference sequence). The germline V and J ends were trimmed by 4 bases and 5 bases, with 9 bases remaining between them. There are 13 residues in the CDR3. CDR3 sequence reads: CASSSQGYQPQHF. For the CDR3, the DNA is TGTGCCAGCAGCTCACAGGGTTATCAGCCCCAGCATTTT.